What follows are 13 T cell receptor beta chains derived from one specimen sequenced in a study of CD8 T cells in ankylosing spondylitis. TCRdb reprocessed the 5' RACE reads via MiXCR and lists one record per CDR3 protein. The sample contains around 340,000 distinct CDR3 sequences, about 20% of which appear only once. The source material was blood, either unsorted or a sorted T cell fraction (not recorded which). Every receptor here comes from a male donor with ankylosing spondylitis or in good health (not recorded which).

This clonotype was seen a few times. J is TRBJ2-7 and V is TRBV12-3 or TRBV12-4; 8 bases are a match to TRBD1. Germline trimming cut 3 bases from V and 7 bases from J; bases unmatched to any gene: 5. The CDR3 spans 13 residues. For the CDR3, the DNA is TGTGCCAGCAGTTTTCAGGGGGCGCGGGAGCAGTACTTC. As protein: CASSFQGAREQYF.

The chain recombines TRBV20-1 with TRBJ1-5; no clear D. Looked up from germline, CDR1 is DFQATT and CDR2 is SNEGSKA (reference sequence). Between the trimmed V and J ends, which lost 3 bases and 4 bases, there was a span of 13 bases. This CDR3 comprises 14 residues. The CDR3 DNA follows: TGCAGTGCTAGGGGAAGTGGTCTGAATCAGCCCCAGCATTTT. It encodes CSARGSGLNQPQHF.

This sequence joins TRBV15 and TRBJ2-4, with TRBD1 identical over 10 bases. CDR3 length: 17 amino acids. Germline CDR1 reads LNHNV; CDR2 reads YYDKDF (reference sequence). V dropped 6 bases and J dropped 8; count of bases not matched to a gene: 16. The DNA of the CDR3 is TGTGCCACCAGAGAGACCGGGACAGGGGATCGGAGGGACATTCAGTACTTC. Translated: CATRETGTGDRRDIQYF.

V and J are TRBV20-1 and TRBJ1-5, with a possible D match to TRBD1 (5 bases). The CDR3 consists of 15 residues. Trimming removed 0 bases at V and 2 bases at J, with 11 bases between. Germline CDR1 reads DFQATT; CDR2 reads SNEGSKA (reference sequence). The CDR3 sequence is CSARDGGEGNQPQHF. The CDR3 nucleotides are TGCAGTGCTAGAGATGGAGGGGAAGGCAATCAGCCCCAGCATTTT.

This chain uses TRBV5-1 with TRBJ2-1; 7 bases fit TRBD1. CDR3 length equals 15 residues. Per germline, CDR1 SGHRS and CDR2 YFSETQ. J gave up 5 bases and V 4 bases, and 9 bases lay outside the gene matches. This CDR3 is CASSHRGSLDNEQFF. In DNA, the CDR3 is TGCGCCAGCAGCCACAGGGGATCCTTGGACAATGAGCAGTTCTTC.

This chain joins TRBV5-1 and TRBJ2-1; no reliable D call. Germline V gene sequence: CDR1 SGHRS, CDR2 YFSETQ. Between the trimmed V and J ends, which lost 1 base and 0 bases, there was a span of 11 bases. The CDR3 is 16 residues long. CDR3 sequence: CASSLISGGSYNEQFF. CDR3 sequence (DNA): TGCGCCAGCAGCTTGATTTCAGGTGGCTCCTACAATGAGCAGTTCTTC.

This chain uses TRBV20-1 with TRBJ1-2; the match to TRBD1 covers 8 bases. The germline V gene encodes CDR1 DFQATT and CDR2 SNEGSKA (reference sequence). Losses at the gene ends were 0 bases for V and 4 bases for J; bases not matched to a gene: 7. The CDR3 extends over 15 amino acids. CDR3 amino acids: CSARDSTGVSYGYTF. CDR3 nucleotide sequence: TGCAGTGCTAGAGACTCGACAGGGGTGAGCTATGGCTACACCTTC.

This clonotype has a handful of counts. The J gene is TRBJ2-1, the V gene TRBV12-3 or TRBV12-4; D possibly corresponds to TRBD1 (5 bases). V lost 7 bases and J lost 7, with 14 bases in between. The CDR3 spans 13 residues. The CDR3 region has the DNA TGTGCCAGCACCCTGGGGCTAGTTAATGAGCAGTTCTTC. This sequence encodes CASTLGLVNEQFF.

The chain combines TRBV6-1 with TRBJ2-2, with D possibly matching TRBD2 (6 bases). Germline CDR1 and CDR2: MNHNS and SASEGT. The ends were cut back, 5 bases at V and 0 bases at J, with 10 bases in the middle. CDR3 length: 15 residues. Here the CDR3 reads CASSMGLPNTGELFF. CDR3 DNA: TGTGCCAGCAGTATGGGACTGCCGAACACCGGGGAGCTGTTTTTT.

The gene calls are TRBV2 and TRBJ2-1, with D possibly being TRBD2 (5 bases). Per the germline V gene, CDR1 is SNHLY and CDR2 is FYNNEI. The CDR3 consists of 15 residues. V was clipped by 6 bases and J by 6 bases, with 18 bases between them. CDR3 amino acids: CASRLALLSINEQFF. For the CDR3, the DNA is TGTGCCAGCAGGCTAGCACTCCTTTCAATCAATGAGCAGTTCTTC.

This clonotype was detected many times. The gene calls are TRBV12-3 or TRBV12-4 and TRBJ2-7, with TRBD2 matching over 13 bases. This CDR3 spans 14 amino acids. V shed 3 bases and J 5 bases; nucleotides not matched to a gene: 1. The CDR3 sequence is CASSLGLAGHEQYF. In nucleotides, the CDR3 is TGTGCCAGCAGTTTGGGACTAGCGGGGCACGAGCAGTACTTC.

This clonotype was seen a handful of times. The rearrangement joins TRBV14 to TRBJ2-7; D unclear. CDR1 and CDR2 (germline): SGHDN, FVKESK. Trimming took off 1 base at V and 4 bases at J, with 8 bases between the two ends. This CDR3 contains 13 residues. This chain's CDR3 is CASSQGRIYEQYF. CDR3 nucleotides: TGTGCCAGCAGCCAAGGGCGGATTTACGAGCAGTACTTC.

The chain uses TRBV6-5 and TRBJ2-2; 7 nucleotides agree with TRBD1. CDR3 length: 16 residues. Germline V gene lookup returns CDR1 MNHEY and CDR2 SVGAGI. The V gene end was trimmed by 4 bases and the J gene end by 3 bases; junction bases not matched to a gene: 8. The CDR3 coding sequence is TGTGCCAGCAGTTCCTCGACAGGGTATTACACCGGGGAGCTGTTTTTT. Protein sequence: CASSSSTGYYTGELFF.